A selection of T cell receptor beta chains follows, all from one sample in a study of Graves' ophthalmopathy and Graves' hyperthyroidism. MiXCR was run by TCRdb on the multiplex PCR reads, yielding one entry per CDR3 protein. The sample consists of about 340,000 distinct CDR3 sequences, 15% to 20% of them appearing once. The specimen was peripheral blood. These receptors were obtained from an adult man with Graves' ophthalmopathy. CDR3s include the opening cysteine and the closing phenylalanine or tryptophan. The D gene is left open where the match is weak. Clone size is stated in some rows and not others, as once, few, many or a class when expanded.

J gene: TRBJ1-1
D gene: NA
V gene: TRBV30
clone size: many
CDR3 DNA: TGTGCCTGGAACAGCAGGAGTAACACTGAAGCTTTCTTT
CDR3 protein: CAWNSRSNTEAFF

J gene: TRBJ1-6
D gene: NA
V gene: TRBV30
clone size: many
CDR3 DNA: TGTGCCTGTACCATTTCGGGCCAGCTGGGACCTCTCCACTTT
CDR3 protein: CACTISGQLGPLHF

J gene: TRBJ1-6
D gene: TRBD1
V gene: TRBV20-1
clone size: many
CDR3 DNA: TGCAGTGCTAGAGATCTTACTTCTAAGGGGGCTCTCAATTCACCCCTCCACTTT
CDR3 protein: CSARDLTSKGALNSPLHF

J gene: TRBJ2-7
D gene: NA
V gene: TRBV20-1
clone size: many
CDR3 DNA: TGCAGTGCTAGTCAAGCGGAGAACTACGAGCAGTACTTC
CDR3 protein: CSASQAENYEQYF

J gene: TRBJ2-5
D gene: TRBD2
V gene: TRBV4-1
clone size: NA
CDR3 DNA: TGCGCCAGCAGCCAGGTACCGGGACTAGATGGGGAGACCCAGTACTTC
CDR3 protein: CASSQVPGLDGETQYF

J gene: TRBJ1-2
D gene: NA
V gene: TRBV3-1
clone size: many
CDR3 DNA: TGTGCCAGCAGCCAAGAGCCCTATGGCTACACCTTC
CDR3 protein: CASSQEPYGYTF

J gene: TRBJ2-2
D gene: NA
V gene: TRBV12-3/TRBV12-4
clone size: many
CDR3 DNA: TGTGCCAGCAGTTTAGACAGGCAGGGCTCCGGGGAGCTGTTTTTT
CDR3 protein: CASSLDRQGSGELFF

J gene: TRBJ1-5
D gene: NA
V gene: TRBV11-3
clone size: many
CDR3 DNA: TGTGCCAGCAGCTTAGTTGTGACAAATAGCAATCAGCCCCAGCATTTT
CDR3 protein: CASSLVVTNSNQPQHF

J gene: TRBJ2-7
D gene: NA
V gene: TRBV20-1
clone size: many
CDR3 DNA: TGCAGTGCGGGGGACTTGCCCTACGAGCAGTACTTC
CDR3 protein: CSAGDLPYEQYF

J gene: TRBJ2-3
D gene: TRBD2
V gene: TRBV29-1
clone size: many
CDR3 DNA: TGCAGCGTTGCCGGGACTAGCGGGACCCGCACAGATACGCAGTATTTT
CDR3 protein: CSVAGTSGTRTDTQYF

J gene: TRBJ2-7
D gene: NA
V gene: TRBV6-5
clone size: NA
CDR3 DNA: TGTGCCAGCAGTTATAGCGGTAACGCCTACGAGCAGTACTTC
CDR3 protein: CASSYSGNAYEQYF

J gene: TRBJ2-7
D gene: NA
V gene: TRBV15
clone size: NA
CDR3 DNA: TGTGCCACCAGCAGAGAACGAGGGTACGAGCAGTACTTC
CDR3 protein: CATSRERGYEQYF

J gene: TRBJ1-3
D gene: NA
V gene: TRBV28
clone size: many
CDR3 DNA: TGTGCCACCAAACCCCCCCACAAAAACACCATATATTTT
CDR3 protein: CATKPPHKNTIYF

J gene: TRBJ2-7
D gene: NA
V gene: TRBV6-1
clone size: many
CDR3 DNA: TGTGCCAGCAGGCCAGCAGGGGAAACCTACGAGCAGTACTTC
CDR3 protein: CASRPAGETYEQYF

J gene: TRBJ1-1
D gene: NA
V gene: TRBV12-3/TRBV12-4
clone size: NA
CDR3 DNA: NA
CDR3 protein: CASSFGSLGGEQYFGPGTEAFF

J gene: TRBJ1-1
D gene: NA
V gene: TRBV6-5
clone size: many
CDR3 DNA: TGTGCCAGCAGATCCCCAGGGCAGGGTAAAGCTTTCTTT
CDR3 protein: CASRSPGQGKAFF

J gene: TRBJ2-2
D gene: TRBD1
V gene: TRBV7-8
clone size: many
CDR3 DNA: TGTGCCAGCAGCCCGAGCACAGGGGGCTGGAACACCGGGGAGCTGTTTTTT
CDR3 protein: CASSPSTGGWNTGELFF

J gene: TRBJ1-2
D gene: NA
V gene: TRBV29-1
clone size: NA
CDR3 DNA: TGCAGCGTTGTAGCGGCCCCGGGTTTGGGCTACACCTTC
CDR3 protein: CSVVAAPGLGYTF

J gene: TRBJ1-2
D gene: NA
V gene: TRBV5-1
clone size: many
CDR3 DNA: TGCGCCAGCAGCTTGGACAGGGTTGAAGGCTACACCTTC
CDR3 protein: CASSLDRVEGYTF

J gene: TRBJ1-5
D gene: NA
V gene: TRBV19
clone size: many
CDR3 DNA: TGTGCCAGTAGTATCTCCCCAAGGACCAATCAGCCCCAGCATTTT
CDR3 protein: CASSISPRTNQPQHF

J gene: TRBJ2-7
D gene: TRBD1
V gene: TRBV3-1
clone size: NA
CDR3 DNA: TGTGCCAGCAGCCAAGGGGAGAAGGGTGAATATCGGACAGGGGAGCAGTACTTC
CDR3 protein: CASSQGEKGEYRTGEQYF

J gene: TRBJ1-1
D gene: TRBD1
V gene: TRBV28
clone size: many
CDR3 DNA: TGTGCCAGCAACAAAGGGGGCCCTTTGAACACTGAAGCTTTCTTT
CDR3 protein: CASNKGGPLNTEAFF

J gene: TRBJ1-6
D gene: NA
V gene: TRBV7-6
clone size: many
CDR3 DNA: TGTGCCAGCAGCTTAGGCTCCCGATCACCCCTCCACTTT
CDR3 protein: CASSLGSRSPLHF

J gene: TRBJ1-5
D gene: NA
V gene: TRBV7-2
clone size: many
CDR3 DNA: TGTGCCAGCACTTTAGCGGGTCAGCCCCAGCATTTT
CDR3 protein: CASTLAGQPQHF

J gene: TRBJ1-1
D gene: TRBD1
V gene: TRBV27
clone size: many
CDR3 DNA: TGTGCCAGCAGTTTGACAGGGATCACTGAAGCTTTCTTT
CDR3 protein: CASSLTGITEAFF

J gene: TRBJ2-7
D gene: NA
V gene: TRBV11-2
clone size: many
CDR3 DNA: TGTGCCAGCAGCTTAATGCGGTCCTACTCCTACGAGCAGTACTTC
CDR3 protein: CASSLMRSYSYEQYF

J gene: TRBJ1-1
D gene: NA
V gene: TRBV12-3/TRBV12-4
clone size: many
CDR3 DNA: TGTGCCAGCAGGGACACCCACACTGAAGCTTTCTTT
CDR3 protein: CASRDTHTEAFF

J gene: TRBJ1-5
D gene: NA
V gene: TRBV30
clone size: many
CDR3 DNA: TGTGCCTGGAGTGTAAAAGGGGGGAATCAGCCCCAGCATTTT
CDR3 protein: CAWSVKGGNQPQHF

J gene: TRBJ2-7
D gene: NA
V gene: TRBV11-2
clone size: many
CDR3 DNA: TGTGCCAGCAGCTTAATAGGGCCTGGCGAGCAGTACTTC
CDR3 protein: CASSLIGPGEQYF

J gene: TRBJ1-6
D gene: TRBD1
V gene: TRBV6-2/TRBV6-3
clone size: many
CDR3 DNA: TGTGCCAGCAGTAAAAGGACAGGGGGGAATTCACCCCTCCACTTT
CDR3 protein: CASSKRTGGNSPLHF

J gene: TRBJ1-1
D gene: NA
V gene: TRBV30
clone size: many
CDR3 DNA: TGTGCCTGGACCAGATCTAACACTGAAGCTTTCTTT
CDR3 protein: CAWTRSNTEAFF

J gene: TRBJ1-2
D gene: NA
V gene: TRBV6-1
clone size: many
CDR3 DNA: TGTGCCAGCAGTGAAGCCCGAGACAGGACCGAGGGCTACACCTTC
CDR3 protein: CASSEARDRTEGYTF

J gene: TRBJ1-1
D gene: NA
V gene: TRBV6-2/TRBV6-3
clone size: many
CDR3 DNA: TGTGCCAGCGGACGCAACACTGAAGCTTTCTTT
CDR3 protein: CASGRNTEAFF

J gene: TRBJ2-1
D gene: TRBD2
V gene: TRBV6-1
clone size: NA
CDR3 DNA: TGTGCCAGCGGGGAGGGGCCTGTGGATGAGCAGTTCTTC
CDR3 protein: CASGEGPVDEQFF

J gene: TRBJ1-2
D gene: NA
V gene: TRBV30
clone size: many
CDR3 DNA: TGTGCCTGGTGGACACCGCTATTTAGCTACACCTTC
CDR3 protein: CAWWTPLFSYTF

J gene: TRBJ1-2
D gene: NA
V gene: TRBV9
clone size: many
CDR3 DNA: TGTGCCAGCAAGAAGGGACCGAGCTATGGCTACACCTTC
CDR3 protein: CASKKGPSYGYTF

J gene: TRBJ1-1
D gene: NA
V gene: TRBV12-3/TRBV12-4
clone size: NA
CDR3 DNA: TGTGCCAGCAGTTTAGGAGGGGCGCGTACTGAAGCTTTCTTT
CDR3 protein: CASSLGGARTEAFF

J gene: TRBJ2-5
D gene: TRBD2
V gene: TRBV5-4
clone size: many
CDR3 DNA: TGTGCCAGCAGCCAGGGACTAGCGGGGGGGGGTCAAGAGACCCAGTACTTC
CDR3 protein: CASSQGLAGGGQETQYF

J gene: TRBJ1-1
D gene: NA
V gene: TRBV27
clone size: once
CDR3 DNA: TGTGCCAGCAGTTTTACGAGGACACTGGGCACTGAAGCTTTCTTT
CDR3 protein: CASSFTRTLGTEAFF

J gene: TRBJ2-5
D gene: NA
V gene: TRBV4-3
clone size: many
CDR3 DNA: TGCGCCAGCAGCCAAACCCACCTAGGCCAAGAGACCCAGTACTTC
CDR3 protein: CASSQTHLGQETQYF

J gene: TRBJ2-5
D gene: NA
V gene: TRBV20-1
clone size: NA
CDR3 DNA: TGCAGTGCTAGAGCGGGACGGGGGCACCAAGAGACCCAGTACTTC
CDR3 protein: CSARAGRGHQETQYF

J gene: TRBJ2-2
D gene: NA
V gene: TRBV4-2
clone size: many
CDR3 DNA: TGTGCCAGCAGTCCATCGTTCGAGGGCGTGAGGACCGGGGAGCTGTTTTTT
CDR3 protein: CASSPSFEGVRTGELFF

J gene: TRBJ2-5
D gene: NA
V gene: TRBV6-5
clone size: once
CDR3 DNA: TGTGCCAGCAGTTACGGGGGCAGGGGATGGTACCAAGAGACCCAGTACTTC
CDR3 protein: CASSYGGRGWYQETQYF

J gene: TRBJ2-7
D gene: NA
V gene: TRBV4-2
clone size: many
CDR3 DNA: TGTGCCAGCAGCCAAGATTCTCAGGAGAACTACGAGCAGTACTTC
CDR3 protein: CASSQDSQENYEQYF

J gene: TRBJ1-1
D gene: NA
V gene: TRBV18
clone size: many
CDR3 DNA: TGTGCCAGCAGCTTAGAAGAAAACACTGAAGCTTTCTTT
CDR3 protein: CASSLEENTEAFF

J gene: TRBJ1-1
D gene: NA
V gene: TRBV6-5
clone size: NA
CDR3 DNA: TGTGCCAGCAGTTTCCGCCAGGTGGACACTGAAGCTTTCTTT
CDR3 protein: CASSFRQVDTEAFF

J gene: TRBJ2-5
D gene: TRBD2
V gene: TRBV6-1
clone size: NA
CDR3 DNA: TGTGCCAGCAGAAACCGCCCGGGACTAGGTGTGGAGACCCAGTACTTC
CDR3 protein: CASRNRPGLGVETQYF

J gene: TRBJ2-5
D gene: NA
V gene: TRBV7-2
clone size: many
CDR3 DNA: TGTGCCAGCAGCCTCACCCCGGAGACCCAGTACTTC
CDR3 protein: CASSLTPETQYF

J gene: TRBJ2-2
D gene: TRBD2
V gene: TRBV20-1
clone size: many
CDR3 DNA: TGCAGTGCTCCCCGGCTAGCGGGAGCCATCGGGGAGCTGTTTTTT
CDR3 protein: CSAPRLAGAIGELFF

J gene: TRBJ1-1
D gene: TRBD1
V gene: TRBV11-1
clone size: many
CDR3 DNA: TGTGCCAGCAGCTTAGGTGGGGGACCCCGGACAGGGAACACTGAAGCTTTCTTT
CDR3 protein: CASSLGGGPRTGNTEAFF

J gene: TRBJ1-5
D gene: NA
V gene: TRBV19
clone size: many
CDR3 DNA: TGTGCCGCCTCGGAGGGGCAGAATCAGCCCCAGCATTTT
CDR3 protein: CAASEGQNQPQHF

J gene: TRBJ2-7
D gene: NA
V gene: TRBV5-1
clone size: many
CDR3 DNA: TGCGCCAGCAGTTCCATCTCTACTGCCACCTACGAGCAGTACTTC
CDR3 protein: CASSSISTATYEQYF

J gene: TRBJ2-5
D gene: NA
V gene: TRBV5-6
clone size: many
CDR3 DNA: TGTGCCAGCAGCTTTATGGCAGGCTTGGAGACCCAGTACTTC
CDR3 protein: CASSFMAGLETQYF

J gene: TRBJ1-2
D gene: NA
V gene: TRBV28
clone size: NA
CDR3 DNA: TGTGCCAGCAGCCTAGTGCAGGATGGCTACACCTTC
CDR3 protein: CASSLVQDGYTF

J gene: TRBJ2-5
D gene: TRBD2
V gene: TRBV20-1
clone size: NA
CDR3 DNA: TGCAGTGCTAGGTCTAGCGGGGTCCAGGAGGCCCAGTACTTC
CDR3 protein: CSARSSGVQEAQYF

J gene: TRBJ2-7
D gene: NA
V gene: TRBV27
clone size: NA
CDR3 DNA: TGTGCCAGCAGTTTATCTTTAGGGCTGCGGGGACCTATGGGGGAGCAGTACTTC
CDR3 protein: CASSLSLGLRGPMGEQYF